This TCR beta chain is from a study of OX40 agonist ivuxolimab in advanced cancers. Only in-frame clones appear in the TCRdb table, and some are missing; sequencing was by immunoSEQ multiplex PCR. This sample has tens of thousands of clones, with roughly 80% found just once. Ten or more counts support this clone. The CDR3 is 14 residues long. CDR1 is SEHNR, CDR2 FQNEAQ, per germline (reference sequence). V gave up 4 bases and J gave up 3 bases, with 12 bases separating them. The chain links TRBV7-9 to TRBJ1-2; D is perhaps TRBD1 (5 bases). This receptor was obtained from an adult with an advanced solid tumor such as melanoma, head and neck, liver or kidney cancer. This sample comprised CD4+ or CD8+ T cells sorted from blood, obtained in a trial of the OX40 agonist ivuxolimab. The CDR3 sequence is CASSSGIGDYGYTF. In DNA, the CDR3 is TGTGCCAGCAGCTCAGGGATTGGGGACTATGGCTACACCTTC.